The 22 T cell receptor beta chains given below trace back to one sample, sequenced in a study of beta chain features in type 1 diabetes. Broader study findings: Among patients with Type 1 diabetes, TCRB CDR3s were moderately but significantly shorter in every one of the four CD4+ subsets.

Their recognized antigens are unknown. The investigators reverse transcribed all of the isolated RNA, so they sequenced expressed TCRB transcripts. The repertoire was sequenced with immunoSEQ multiplex PCR; TCRdb's copy has only in-frame clones and lacks some. This table has a few hundred thousand clones, approximately 16% appearing once. The sample consisted of naive CD4+ T cells from blood. The receptors originated from a man aged 30 to 39 with type 1 diabetes.

J is TRBJ2-2 and V is TRBV14; TRBD1 matches at 7 bases. CDR3 length: 17 amino acids. The trim removed 0 bases at V and 1 base at J, leaving 5 bases unmatched. CDR1 and CDR2 (germline): SGHDN, FVKESK. CDR3 residues: CASSQDYGQVNTGELFF. The CDR3 nucleotides are TGTGCCAGCAGCCAAGATTACGGACAGGTGAACACCGGGGAGCTGTTTTTT.

The chain carries TRBV5-1 and TRBJ2-3, with no clear D. CDR3 size: 12 residues. Deletions cut 0 bases from V and 4 bases from J, with 3 bases between. Germline-derived CDR1 and CDR2 are SGHRS and YFSETQ. The CDR3 is CASSLESDTQYF. In DNA, the CDR3 is TGCGCCAGCAGCTTGGAATCAGATACGCAGTATTTT.

The gene calls are TRBV5-4 and TRBJ2-3; 10 nucleotides line up with TRBD2. From germline, CDR1 is SGHNT and CDR2 YYREEE (reference sequence). The J segment lost 1 base and the V segment lost 4 bases, leaving 3 bases of the junction unmatched. CDR3 size: 15 residues. In DNA form, the CDR3 reads TGTGCCAGCAGCCCCGGGACTAGCGGCACAGATACGCAGTATTTT. It specifies CASSPGTSGTDTQYF.

The V gene is TRBV5-1, the J gene TRBJ2-3; TRBD1 is a possible D gene (5 bases). Germline lookup yields CDR1 SGHRS and CDR2 YFSETQ. V was shortened by 3 bases and J by 0 bases, with 8 bases between the two germline ends. This CDR3 contains 14 residues. CDR3 DNA: TGCGCCAGCAGCTCGACAGTTAGCACAGATACGCAGTATTTT. This codes for CASSSTVSTDTQYF.

The J gene is TRBJ2-2, the V gene TRBV27, with TRBD2 matching 7 bases. Germline V CDR1 and CDR2: MNHEY, SMNVEV (reference sequence). CDR3 size: 14 residues. CDR3: CATKGRARTGELFF. CDR3 sequence (DNA): TGTGCGACCAAGGGGAGGGCCAGGACCGGGGAGCTGTTTTTT.

The V call is TRBV27, the J call TRBJ2-7; D is tentatively TRBD1 or TRBD2 (5 bases each). V lost 6 bases and J 0 bases, leaving 9 bases between the germline ends. This CDR3 is 13 amino acids long. In germline, CDR1 is MNHEY, CDR2 SMNVEV (reference sequence). The CDR3 protein is CASSWDDSYEQYF. The CDR3 DNA follows: TGTGCCAGCAGCTGGGACGACTCCTACGAGCAGTACTTC.

The chain joins TRBV28 to TRBJ1-5, with no clear D. Germline V gene sequence: CDR1 MDHEN, CDR2 SYDVKM. V was cut by 5 bases and J by 7 bases, with 3 bases left in between. The CDR3 contains 10 residues. CDR3 nucleotides: TGTGCCAGCAGTATCCAGCCCCAGCATTTT. It translates to CASSIQPQHF.

The chain uses TRBV29-1 and TRBJ1-5, with 10 bases lining up with TRBD1. Germline V CDR1 and CDR2: SQVTM, ANQGSEA. CDR3 length: 14 amino acids. Trimming removed 6 bases from V and 6 bases from J; junction bases left unmatched: 8. The CDR3 spells CSVATGGATQPQHF. CDR3 sequence (DNA): TGCAGCGTGGCGACAGGGGGCGCGACTCAGCCCCAGCATTTT.

This chain links TRBV29-1 with TRBJ2-1, with 9 bases lining up with TRBD2. The length of the CDR3 is 16 residues. J was trimmed by 8 bases and V by 3 bases; bases with no gene match: 14. Germline loops: CDR1 SQVTM, CDR2 ANQGSEA. The CDR3 region has the DNA TGCAGCGTTGAGCCCCGCGGGGGGGTTAATGTCGATGAGCAGTTCTTC. Translated, it gives CSVEPRGGVNVDEQFF.

V usage is TRBV2 and J usage is TRBJ2-7, with 10 bases identical to TRBD1. The V and J ends lost 8 bases and 3 bases, in that order; junction bases with no gene match: 4. Germline lookup yields CDR1 SNHLY and CDR2 FYNNEI. CDR3 length: 13 residues. In nucleotides, the CDR3 is TGTGCCAGCGCCGGACAGGGGGGCTACGAGCAGTACTTC. Translation: CASAGQGGYEQYF.

This chain joins TRBV4-1 and TRBJ2-7, with no clear D. Germline V gene data show CDR1 as MGHRA and CDR2 as YSYEKL. The CDR3 totals 14 residues. Trimming shortened V by 1 base and J by 4 bases, and 11 bases separated the two germline ends. The CDR3 region has the DNA TGCGCCAGCAGCCAAGCGGCAGCGTCTTACGAGCAGTACTTC. Translation gives CASSQAAASYEQYF.

This clone was seen a handful of times. The chain couples TRBV7-2 to TRBJ2-7, with 8 bases that match TRBD2. V shed 0 bases and J 4 bases; nucleotides not matched to a gene: 5. CDR3 length: 15 residues. Germline CDR1 SGHTA, CDR2 FQGNSA. DNA of the CDR3: TGTGCCAGCAGCTTAGCGACTAGCGCCCATTACGAGCAGTACTTC. Translating gives CASSLATSAHYEQYF.

This sequence joins TRBV10-3 and TRBJ2-7; TRBD2 aligns across 13 bases. Germline V gene data show CDR1 as ENHRY and CDR2 as SYGVKD. V was clipped by 10 bases and J by 3 bases; unmatched bases: 6. The CDR3 sequence is 14 residues long. CDR3 residues: CATSLAGGVYEQYF. CDR3 nucleotide sequence: TGTGCCACTTCACTAGCGGGAGGGGTCTACGAGCAGTACTTC.

This clone showed up just a few times. The DNA for the CDR3 is TGTGCCAGCAGGCTAGCGGGAGAGGCAGATACGCAGTATTTT. It codes for CASRLAGEADTQYF. The V gene is TRBV28, the J gene TRBJ2-3, with 10 nucleotides matching TRBD2. This CDR3 contains 14 residues. Germline V lookup: CDR1 MDHEN, CDR2 SYDVKM. Trimming took 6 bases from V and 4 from J; bases not matched to a gene: 4.

V gene TRBV29-1 combines with J gene TRBJ1-4; TRBD1 matches 8 bases. V lost 5 bases, J lost 8 bases, and 4 bases stayed unmatched. Per the germline V gene, CDR1 is SQVTM and CDR2 is ANQGSEA. The length of the CDR3 is 12 residues. The CDR3 DNA is TGCAGCGTTAGGACAGGGCGCGAAAAACTGTTTTTT. Translation gives CSVRTGREKLFF.

The chain uses TRBV7-2 and TRBJ2-7, with D maybe TRBD1 (6 bases). The CDR3 spans 14 residues. V lost 5 bases, J lost 2 bases, and 13 bases lay in between. Germline CDR1 SGHTA, CDR2 FQGNSA. CDR3 amino acids: CASSMGGQPYEQYF. The CDR3 DNA follows: TGTGCCAGCAGCATGGGCGGACAGCCCTACGAGCAGTACTTC.

This clone was detected a few times. CDR3: CASTQPKAEEQYF. The CDR3 region has the DNA TGTGCCTCTACTCAACCCAAAGCGGAAGAGCAGTACTTC. V is TRBV25-1 and J is TRBJ2-7, with a tentative D call TRBD2 (5 bases). V lost 11 bases to trimming and J lost 7 bases, with 21 bases between them. Per the germline V gene, CDR1 is MGHDK and CDR2 is SYGVNS. The CDR3 has 13 residues.

The V and J genes are TRBV6-5 and TRBJ2-5, with TRBD2 identical over 9 bases. Germline CDR1 MNHEY, CDR2 SVGAGI. CDR3 size: 15 residues. V was pared by 6 bases and J by 1 base, with 6 bases of the junction left unmatched. The CDR3 sequence: CASSRGLASQETQYF. As DNA, the CDR3 is TGTGCCAGCAGCCGTGGACTAGCGAGCCAAGAGACCCAGTACTTC.

This clone was seen a handful of times. The V call is TRBV5-1, the J call TRBJ2-7, with a possible D match to TRBD2 (5 bases). V was clipped by 0 bases and J by 3 bases, with 10 bases between them. Germline loops: CDR1 SGHRS, CDR2 YFSETQ. The CDR3 length is 14 residues. The CDR3 loop reads CASSLAGWSYEQYF. CDR3 DNA sequence: TGCGCCAGCAGCTTGGCGGGATGGAGCTACGAGCAGTACTTC.

The rearrangement uses TRBV29-1 and TRBJ2-3, with 8 bases identical to TRBD1. Germline loops: CDR1 SQVTM, CDR2 ANQGSEA. This CDR3 spans 12 amino acids. V lost 4 bases and J lost 4; bases outside the gene matches: 1. DNA for the CDR3: TGCAGCGTTGTGGACAGGGCAGATACGCAGTATTTT. It yields the protein CSVVDRADTQYF.

This CDR3 is CASSDAGGFAEAFF. The CDR3 DNA reads TGTGCCAGCAGTGATGCAGGGGGCTTCGCTGAAGCTTTCTTT. The genes are TRBV25-1 and TRBJ1-1, with 8 bases fitting TRBD1. The CDR3 sequence is 14 residues long. Per germline, CDR1 MGHDK and CDR2 SYGVNS. With V trimmed by 3 bases and J by 6 bases, 6 bases remained unmatched.

The V and J genes are TRBV7-9 and TRBJ2-3; D gene ambiguous. The V end was cut by 3 bases, the J end by 5 bases, with 12 bases between. The CDR3 length is 14 residues. Germline V gene lookup returns CDR1 SEHNR and CDR2 FQNEAQ (reference sequence). The CDR3: CASSFGKMRDTQYF. The CDR3 DNA reads TGTGCCAGCAGCTTCGGAAAAATGCGAGATACGCAGTATTTT.